These 6 T cell receptor beta chains originate from one sample sequenced in a study of T cells in Graves' hyperthyroidism and ophthalmopathy. It was RNA transcripts that yielded the amplified TCR beta CDR3 regions. TCR CDR3 underwent first-round RT-PCR with the HTBI primer set. TCRdb re-derived calls from the multiplex PCR reads in MiXCR, one entry per CDR3 protein. This sample has over 200,000 distinct CDR3 sequences, with about 18% found just once. Material for sequencing was blood. The receptors were sampled from a man aged 40-49 years with Graves' hyperthyroidism.

This clonotype was observed a few times. The rearrangement uses TRBV20-1 and TRBJ1-1; D is unresolved. The CDR3 sequence is 11 residues long. Germline CDR1 reads DFQATT; CDR2 reads SNEGSKA (reference sequence). Trimming removed 0 bases from V and 8 bases from J, with 7 bases in between. The CDR3 DNA follows: TGCAGTGCTAGAGAGAGGACGGAAGCTTTCTTT. Protein: CSARERTEAFF.

This clonotype was counted ten times or more. This sequence joins TRBV11-2 and TRBJ2-7; 8 bases align to TRBD2. The germline CDR1 and CDR2 sequences are SGHAT and FQNNGV. The CDR3 extends over 14 amino acids. J gave up 2 bases and V 8 bases, and 8 bases lay outside the gene matches. CDR3 nucleotides: TGTGCCAGCCGCGATAGCGGGGACCCCTACGAGCAGTACTTC. This gives the protein CASRDSGDPYEQYF. Filled out from reference TRBV11-2 and TRBJ2-7, the complete variable domain reads EAGVAQSPRYKIIEKRQSVAFWCNPISGHATLYWYQQILGQGPKLLIQFQNNGVVDDSQLPKDRFSAERLKGVDSTLKIQPAKLEDSAVYLCASRDSGDPYEQYFGPGTRLTVT.

This clonotype was seen only a few times. The chain employs TRBV9 and TRBJ2-1; the match to TRBD2 covers 7 bases. Trimming took 4 bases from V and 6 from J; bases not matched to a gene: 10. CDR1 and CDR2 (germline): SGDLS, YYNGEE. The CDR3 runs to 15 residues. The CDR3, as DNA: TGTGCCAGCAGCATAGACTCTACGGGGGGCAATGAGCAGTTCTTC. This encodes CASSIDSTGGNEQFF. Supplemented by reference TRBV9 and TRBJ2-1, the full variable domain reads DSGVTQTPKHLITATGQRVTLRCSPRSGDLSVYWYQQSLDQGLQFLIQYYNGEERAKGNILERFSAQQFPDLHSELNLSSLELGDSALYFCASSIDSTGGNEQFFGPGTRLTVL.

This clonotype was recorded many times. The V and J genes are TRBV5-1 and TRBJ2-5; unclear D gene. Germline V lookup: CDR1 SGHRS, CDR2 YFSETQ. Trimming took off 6 bases at V and 5 bases at J, with 14 bases between the two ends. The CDR3 runs 13 residues. The CDR3 is CASTPFQRETQYF. The CDR3 DNA reads TGCGCCAGCACACCCTTCCAACGGGAGACCCAGTACTTC.

This clonotype was seen many times. The rearrangement joins TRBV2 to TRBJ2-2; the D is unclear. CDR3 size: 13 residues. CDR1 is SNHLY and CDR2 is FYNNEI in the germline V gene. Trimming removed 6 bases from V and 1 base from J, with 6 bases in between. CDR3 nucleotide sequence: TGTGCCAGCAGACCAGAGAACACCGGGGAGCTGTTTTTT. It specifies CASRPENTGELFF.

This clonotype occurred many times. The chain links TRBV7-3 to TRBJ2-7; 14 bases are shared with TRBD2. The CDR3 extends over 16 amino acids. The V gene end was trimmed by 5 bases and the J gene end by 2 bases; junction bases not matched to a gene: 5. Germline assignment: CDR1 SGHTA and CDR2 FQGTGA. CDR3 sequence (DNA): TGTGCCAGCAGCCGACTAGCGGGGGGGCGGCCCTACGAGCAGTACTTC. Translating it yields CASSRLAGGRPYEQYF.